This entry lists 19 T cell receptor beta chains sequenced from one sample in a study of preoperative IRX-2 immunotherapy in early breast cancer. Treatment specified: preoperative locoregional IRX-2 cytokine immunotherapy. The protocol was immunoSEQ multiplex PCR, while the TCRdb copy is restricted to in-frame clones and leaves out a portion. This table holds about 33,000 clones, roughly 86% found once. Specimen: tumor tissue, collected after IRX-2 immunotherapy. Source of these receptors: a human donor with breast cancer.

The rearrangement links TRBV18 to TRBJ2-1; no definite D call. Trimming stripped 6 bases from V and 7 bases from J, with 19 bases between. CDR1 and CDR2 from the germline V gene are KGHSH and LQKENI. This CDR3 is built from 15 residues. CDR3 coding DNA: TGTGCCAGCTCCCCCCCGGAGTACCCAAGGAATGAGCAGTTCTTC. Translating it yields CASSPPEYPRNEQFF.

This clone was detected a few times. The junction departs from the called germline gene at one end, perhaps through a read error. The CDR3: CARSLRPKYGYTF. CDR3 DNA: TGTGCCAGAAGCTTGCGTCCCAAATATGGCTACACCTTC. This chain uses TRBV7-1 with TRBJ1-2, with D hard to call. TRBV7-1 is recorded as an ORF, its role being uncertain. This CDR3 has 13 residues.

The chain combines TRBV5-1 with TRBJ2-3; 9 bases fit TRBD2. In germline, CDR1 is SGHRS, CDR2 YFSETQ. V lost 2 bases and J lost 5; bases outside the gene matches: 9. CDR3 length equals 16 residues. The CDR3 loop is CASSFRGGGAGDTQYF. DNA for the CDR3: TGCGCCAGCAGCTTTAGGGGCGGGGGGGCTGGAGATACGCAGTATTTT. Full variable domain (missing parts from reference TRBV5-1 and TRBJ2-3): KAGVTQTPRYLIKTRGQQVTLSCSPISGHRSVSWYQQTPGQGLQFLFEYFSETQRNKGNFPGRFSGRQFSNSRSEMNVSTLELGDSALYLCASSFRGGGAGDTQYFGPGTRLTVL.

The V gene is TRBV19, the J gene TRBJ2-6; 10 bases map to TRBD1. The V and J ends lost 7 bases and 2 bases, in that order; junction bases with no gene match: 8. Germline V gene data show CDR1 as LNHDA and CDR2 as SQIVND (reference sequence). This CDR3 is built from 17 residues. CDR3 sequence: CASTPGQGLAGANVLTF. CDR3 nucleotides: TGTGCCAGTACGCCGGGACAGGGGCTCGCTGGGGCCAACGTCCTGACTTTC. Filled out from reference TRBV19 and TRBJ2-6, the complete variable domain reads DGGITQSPKYLFRKEGQNVTLSCEQNLNHDAMYWYRQDPGQGLRLIYYSQIVNDFQKGDIAEGYSVSREKKESFPLTVTSAQKNPTAFYLCASTPGQGLAGANVLTFGAGSRLTVL.

The chain is built from TRBV23-1 and TRBJ2-1, with D possibly being TRBD2 (5 bases). TRBV23-1 is placed among ORFs of uncertain function. V lost 6 bases and J lost 9, with 27 bases in between. The CDR3 loop spans 17 amino acids. The CDR3 reads CASSLVGLATTISEQFF. The CDR3 DNA is TGCGCCAGCAGCTTAGTTGGCCTTGCGACTACCATAAGTGAGCAGTTCTTC.

The chain links TRBV7-7 to TRBJ1-1; D may be TRBD1 (5 bases). This CDR3 contains 15 residues. Germline CDR1 is SSHAT and CDR2 is FNYEAQ (reference sequence). Between the trimmed V and J ends, which lost 1 base and 0 bases, there was a span of 9 bases. The CDR3 is CASSLDGGMNTEAFF. CDR3 DNA sequence: TGTGCCAGCAGCTTAGACGGGGGGATGAACACTGAAGCTTTCTTT.

Points on this clone: Here the CDR3 omits its conserved ending phenylalanine or tryptophan, so a read error is the likely source. The rearrangement joins TRBV11-1 to TRBJ2-7, with D tentatively TRBD2 (6 bases). The germline V gene has CDR1 SGHAT and CDR2 FQDESV (reference sequence). Between the trimmed V and J ends, which lost 3 bases and 1 base, there was a span of 13 bases. The CDR3 length is 15 residues. This CDR3 is CASSLDGGGSYEQYL. In DNA, the CDR3 is TGTGCCAGCAGCTTGGATGGGGGAGGTTCCTACGAGCAGTACTTA.

V and J are TRBV7-1 and TRBJ2-1; weak D call: TRBD2 (6 bases). TRBV7-1 is an open reading frame, and its role is uncertain. Deletions cut 5 bases from V and 4 bases from J, with 15 bases between. CDR3 length equals 15 residues. CDR3 protein: CASSPGDRSYNEQFF. The CDR3 coding sequence is TGTGCCAGCAGCCCGGGAGACAGAAGTTACAATGAGCAGTTCTTC.

CDR3 protein: CASSPVGTATSGYTF. CDR3 coding DNA: TGTGCCAGCTCACCAGTCGGGACAGCGACGAGTGGCTACACCTTC. The chain couples TRBV18 to TRBJ1-2, with 7 bases matching TRBD1. This CDR3 is 15 amino acids long. The germline CDR1 and CDR2 sequences are KGHSH and LQKENI. Trimming removed 2 bases from V and 7 bases from J; junction bases left unmatched: 10.

J is TRBJ2-1 and V is TRBV5-1, with 13 bases that match TRBD2. The CDR3 length is 16 residues. Losses at the gene ends were 4 bases for V and 5 bases for J; bases not matched to a gene: 6. The germline V gene has CDR1 SGHRS and CDR2 YFSETQ. In DNA, the CDR3 is TGCGCCAGCAGCGGGCGACTAGCGGGGGGAAACAATGAGCAGTTCTTC. It yields the protein CASSGRLAGGNNEQFF.

In nucleotides, the CDR3 is TGTGCTAGTGGTTTGCCCCCCCGACTAGCGGGGAATGAGCAGTTCTTC. Translating gives CASGLPPRLAGNEQFF. The chain couples TRBV12-5 to TRBJ2-1; the match to TRBD2 covers 11 bases. The length of the CDR3 is 16 residues. The V segment lost 2 bases and the J segment 7 bases; nucleotides outside the gene matches: 7. Germline lookup yields CDR1 LGHNT and CDR2 FRNRAP. The full variable domain, with the rest looked up from reference TRBV12-5 and TRBJ2-1, is DARVTQTPRHKVTEMGQEVTMRCQPILGHNTVFWYRQTMMQGLELLAYFRNRAPLDDSGMPKDRFSAEMPDATLATLKIQPSEPRDSAVYFCASGLPPRLAGNEQFFGPGTRLTVL.

V usage is TRBV1 and J usage is TRBJ1-1. TRBV1 is given as a pseudogene. This CDR3 region has 17 residues. Here the CDR3 DNA reads TGCGCCAGCAGCCCTTTCTACACCGACGGTGTGAACACTGAAGCTTTCTTT. Its translation is CASSPFYTDGVNTEAFF.

V and J are TRBV18 and TRBJ1-1; perhaps TRBD1 as D (6 bases). Germline values: CDR1 KGHSH, CDR2 LQKENI. Trimming stripped 2 bases from V and 8 bases from J, with 15 bases between. The CDR3 loop spans 14 amino acids. The CDR3 loop is CASSPSRGGYEAFF. The CDR3 nucleotides are TGTGCCAGCTCACCAAGTCGCGGGGGCTACGAAGCTTTCTTT. The full variable domain, with the rest looked up from reference TRBV18 and TRBJ1-1, is NAGVMQNPRHLVRRRGQEARLRCSPMKGHSHVYWYRQLPEEGLKFMVYLQKENIIDESGMPKERFSAEFPKEGPSILRIQQVVRGDSAAYFCASSPSRGGYEAFFGQGTRLTVV.

The V gene is TRBV18, the J gene TRBJ1-5; 7 bases agree with TRBD1. The CDR3 runs to 18 residues. V gave up 2 bases and J gave up 2 bases; unmatched junction bases: 12. CDR1 KGHSH and CDR2 LQKENI come from the germline V gene. The CDR3 here is CASSPFVTTGIGNQPQHF. The DNA for the CDR3 is TGTGCCAGCTCACCATTCGTTACGACAGGGATTGGCAATCAGCCCCAGCATTTT.

The V and J genes are TRBV12-2 and TRBJ1-3. TRBV12-2 is shown as a pseudogene. The CDR3 extends over 14 amino acids. This CDR3 reads CATASSNAGNTIYF. CDR3 DNA sequence: TGTGCCACCGCAAGTTCCAACGCTGGAAACACCATATATTTT.

V is TRBV19 and J is TRBJ1-1; TRBD1 matches at 7 bases. The CDR3 is made up of 13 amino acids. Germline CDR1 LNHDA, CDR2 SQIVND (reference sequence). V shed 3 bases and J 6 bases; nucleotides not matched to a gene: 4. The CDR3 DNA sequence: TGTGCCAGTAGTATCGGACAGGCCCCTGAAGCTTTCTTT. Translating it yields CASSIGQAPEAFF.

The V gene is TRBV11-3, the J gene TRBJ2-1, with D perhaps matching TRBD2 (6 bases). This CDR3 has 15 residues. Germline V CDR1 and CDR2: SGHNT, YENEEA. With 5 bases removed from V and 0 bases from J, the gap between germline ends came to 11 bases. The CDR3 here is CASSNTTSSYNEQFF. CDR3 sequence (DNA): TGTGCCAGCAGCAATACGACTAGCTCCTACAATGAGCAGTTCTTC.

This chain links TRBV6-8 with TRBJ1-1, with a weak D call TRBD1 (6 bases). The CDR3 consists of 16 residues. V lost 0 bases to trimming and J lost 6 bases, with 17 bases between them. From germline, CDR1 is MNHGY and CDR2 SAAAGT. Written as DNA, the CDR3 is TGTGCCAGCAGTTACTCGAAAAACAGGGTGGCATCTGAAGCTTTCTTT. Amino acid sequence: CASSYSKNRVASEAFF.

V is TRBV6-8 and J is TRBJ2-1; 10 positions match TRBD2. The CDR3 has 16 amino acids. Losses at the gene ends were 6 bases for V and 2 bases for J; bases not matched to a gene: 7. Germline values: CDR1 MNHGY, CDR2 SAAAGT. The DNA of the CDR3 is TGTGCCAGCAGGAGGATAGCGGGAGGCCCCTACAATGAGCAGTTCTTC. Protein: CASRRIAGGPYNEQFF.